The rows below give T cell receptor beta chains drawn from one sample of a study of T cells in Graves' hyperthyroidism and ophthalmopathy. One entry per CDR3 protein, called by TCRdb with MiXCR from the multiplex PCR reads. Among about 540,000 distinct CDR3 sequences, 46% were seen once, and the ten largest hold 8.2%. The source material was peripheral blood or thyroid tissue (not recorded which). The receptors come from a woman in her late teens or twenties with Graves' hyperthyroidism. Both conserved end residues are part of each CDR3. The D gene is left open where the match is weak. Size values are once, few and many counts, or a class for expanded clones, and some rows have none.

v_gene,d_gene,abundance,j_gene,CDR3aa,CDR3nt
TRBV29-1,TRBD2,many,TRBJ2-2,CSVDPGLAGAGELFF,TGCAGCGTTGACCCGGGACTAGCGGGAGCCGGGGAGCTGTTTTTT
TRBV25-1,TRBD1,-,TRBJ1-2,CASSARPGPTGGGYTF,TGTGCCAGCAGTGCTAGACCGGGACCGACAGGGGGTGGCTACACCTTC
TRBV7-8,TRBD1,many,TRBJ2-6,CASSKRDRGSSGANVLTF,TGTGCCAGCAGCAAACGGGACAGGGGATCAAGCGGGGCCAACGTCCTGACTTTC
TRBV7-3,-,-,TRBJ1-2,CASSRREEVYGYTF,TGTGCCAGCAGCCGCCGAGAGGAGGTCTATGGCTACACCTTC
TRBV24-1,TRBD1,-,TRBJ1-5,CATGTGDGNQPQHF,TGTGCCACCGGTACAGGGGATGGCAATCAGCCCCAGCATTTT
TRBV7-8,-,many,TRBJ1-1,CASSLLVRGTEAFF,TGTGCCAGCAGCTTACTTGTCCGGGGCACTGAAGCTTTCTTT
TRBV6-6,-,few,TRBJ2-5,CASRSDGPQTQYF,TGTGCCAGCAGATCTGACGGCCCACAGACCCAGTACTTC
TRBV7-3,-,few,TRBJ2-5,CASSLAWNGQETQYF,TGTGCCAGCAGCTTGGCCTGGAACGGCCAAGAGACCCAGTACTTC
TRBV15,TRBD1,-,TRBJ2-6,CATSKGQGGSGANVLTF,TGTGCCACCAGCAAAGGACAGGGAGGCTCTGGGGCCAACGTCCTGACTTTC
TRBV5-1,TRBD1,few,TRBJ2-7,CASSLAMSGGLYEQYF,TGCGCCAGCAGCTTGGCCATGTCAGGGGGCTTATACGAGCAGTACTTC
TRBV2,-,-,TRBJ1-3,CASSEAGKSSGNTIYF,TGTGCCAGCAGTGAGGCAGGGAAAAGCTCTGGAAACACCATATATTTT
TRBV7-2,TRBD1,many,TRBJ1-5,CASSLGSGGRQPQHF,TGTGCCAGCAGCTTAGGTTCAGGGGGAAGGCAGCCCCAGCATTTT
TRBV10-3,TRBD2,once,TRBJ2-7,CAISWRGAYEQYF,TGTGCCATCTCATGGCGGGGGGCCTACGAGCAGTACTTC
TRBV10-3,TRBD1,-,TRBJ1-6,CAISKTGNGNSPLHF,TGTGCCATCAGCAAGACAGGGAACGGGAATTCACCCCTCCACTTT
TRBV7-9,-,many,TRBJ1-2,CASSSIPGGYGYTF,TGTGCCAGCAGCTCCATCCCGGGCGGCTATGGCTACACCTTC
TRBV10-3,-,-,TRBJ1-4,CAISDRGANEKLFF,TGTGCCATCAGTGACAGGGGTGCTAATGAAAAACTGTTTTTT
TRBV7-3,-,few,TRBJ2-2,CASTPMFGELFF,TGTGCCAGCACCCCTATGTTCGGGGAGCTGTTTTTT
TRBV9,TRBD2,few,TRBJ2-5,CASSSLAGQETQYF,TGTGCCAGCAGTTCCTTAGCGGGCCAAGAGACCCAGTACTTC
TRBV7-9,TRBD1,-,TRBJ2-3,CASSLLQGSQYF,TGTGCCAGCAGCTTGTTACAGGGGTCGCAGTATTTT
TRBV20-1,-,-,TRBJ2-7,CSASRRGPDEQYF,TGCAGTGCCTCCCGGAGGGGGCCCGACGAGCAGTACTTC
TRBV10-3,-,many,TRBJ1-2,CAISESGTPPANYGYTF,TGTGCCATCAGTGAGTCGGGGACACCACCAGCTAACTATGGCTACACCTTC
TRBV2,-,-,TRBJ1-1,CASLKGALGIGRTEAFF,TGTGCCAGCCTCAAAGGGGCATTAGGTATAGGTAGGACTGAAGCTTTCTTT
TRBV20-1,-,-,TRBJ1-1,CSATRNTEAFF,TGCAGTGCAACAAGGAACACTGAAGCTTTCTTT
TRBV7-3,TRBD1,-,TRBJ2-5,CASSSGQTSQETQYF,TGTGCCAGCAGCTCGGGACAGACCTCCCAAGAGACCCAGTACTTC